This TCR beta chain was recorded in a study of blood T cell repertoires in COVID-19. This clone showed up just once. TCRdb's copy holds only in-frame clones and misses some; the assay was immunoSEQ multiplex PCR. The sample holds about 180,000 clones; 80% are singletons and the top ten take 6.5%. The receptor was isolated from a man between 65 and 85 years old with active or convalescent COVID-19. The specimen was peripheral blood.

The CDR3 is CASSPDRISYNEQFF. CDR3 nucleotides: TGTGCCAGTAGCCCGGACAGAATCTCCTACAATGAGCAGTTCTTC. J is TRBJ2-1 and V is TRBV19, with D perhaps TRBD1 (6 bases). V lost 6 bases and J lost 0, with 12 bases in between. The CDR3 runs to 15 residues. Germline CDR1 and CDR2: LNHDA and SQIVND (reference sequence).